Listed here are 8 T cell receptor beta chains from one sample, sequenced in a study of graft-versus-host responses after intestinal transplantation. Profiled with immunoSEQ multiplex PCR; TCRdb holds only in-frame clones, not every one. Here the sample spans 90,000 to 120,000 clones, roughly 87% being singletons. These receptors' targets are unknown. Specimen: unstimulated CD4+ T cells sorted from spleen or lymph node cells, collected before transplant. Receptors were obtained from a human donor who was the organ donor for an intestinal transplant.

The chain carries TRBV6-6 and TRBJ1-2, with D possibly TRBD1 on 5 matching bases. This CDR3 has 13 residues. Germline CDR1 MNHNY, CDR2 SVGAGI (reference sequence). V dropped 9 bases and J dropped 0 bases, with 11 bases sitting between them. The DNA for the CDR3 is TGTGCCAGTCGAGAGACAGCTAACTATGGCTACACCTTC. Translated, it gives CASRETANYGYTF.

The chain has TRBV11-3 and TRBJ2-1; D remains ambiguous. The germline V and J ends were trimmed by 1 base and 0 bases, with 13 bases remaining between them. Germline CDR1 SGHNT, CDR2 YENEEA. The CDR3 sequence is 17 residues long. CDR3 loop: CASSLAPRTSSYNEQFF. CDR3 DNA sequence: TGTGCCAGCAGCTTAGCACCGCGGACGAGCTCCTACAATGAGCAGTTCTTC. The whole variable domain, remainder taken from reference TRBV11-3 and TRBJ2-1, is EAGVVQSPRYKIIEKKQPVAFWCNPISGHNTLYWYLQNLGQGPELLIRYENEEAVDDSQLPKDRFSAERLKGVDSTLKIQPAELGDSAVYLCASSLAPRTSSYNEQFFGPGTRLTVL.

This clone occurred once. The V call is TRBV2, the J call TRBJ1-5, with a weak D call TRBD1 (5 bases). The CDR3 loop spans 11 amino acids. Germline V gene lookup returns CDR1 SNHLY and CDR2 FYNNEI. V gave up 4 bases and J gave up 16 bases, with 14 bases separating them. In DNA form, the CDR3 reads TGTGCCAGCAGTGGTGGGGGGTTTAATCATTTT. Translation gives CASSGGGFNHF.

In its sample, this clone was seen a few times. This chain uses TRBV6-5 with TRBJ1-1; maybe TRBD1 (6 bases). V was trimmed by 2 bases and J by 5 bases, leaving 6 bases between them. Germline V gene sequence: CDR1 MNHEY, CDR2 SVGAGI. This CDR3 spans 12 amino acids. The CDR3 DNA reads as TGTGCCAGCAGTTACGGACAGACTGAAGCTTTCTTT. Its translation: CASSYGQTEAFF.

The V call is TRBV30, the J call TRBJ2-7; D might be TRBD1 (6 bases). The germline V gene encodes CDR1 GTSNPN and CDR2 SVGIG (reference sequence). The CDR3 is made up of 16 amino acids. Trimming cost V 1 base and J 4 bases, with 20 bases left between them. CDR3 in amino acids: CAWSGSKGVVLYEQYF. The CDR3 nucleotides are TGTGCCTGGAGTGGATCGAAGGGGGTAGTTTTGTACGAGCAGTACTTC.

The chain recombines TRBV6-5 with TRBJ2-2; D remains ambiguous. Trimming cost V 2 bases and J 7 bases, with 17 bases left between them. Germline values: CDR1 MNHEY, CDR2 SVGAGI. This CDR3 has 16 amino acids. CDR3 sequence reads: CASSYLGLSIGGELFF. The DNA of the CDR3 is TGTGCCAGCAGTTACCTGGGTCTTAGCATTGGCGGGGAGCTGTTTTTT.

The chain has TRBV27 and TRBJ2-3; D unresolved. The CDR3 runs to 13 residues. Germline V CDR1 and CDR2: MNHEY, SMNVEV (reference sequence). The V end was cut by 6 bases, the J end by 4 bases, with 11 bases between. The CDR3 DNA sequence: TGTGCCAGCAGCCAGACACGGGCAGATACGCAGTATTTT. Encoded protein: CASSQTRADTQYF.

The genes are TRBV18 and TRBJ2-5; 9 positions match TRBD1. This CDR3 has 16 residues. Germline V gene lookup returns CDR1 KGHSH and CDR2 LQKENI. V lost 6 bases to trimming and J lost 0 bases; unmatched junction nucleotides: 8. The CDR3 protein is CASSQQGAVNQETQYF. The CDR3 nucleotides read TGTGCCAGCTCCCAACAGGGGGCGGTAAACCAAGAGACCCAGTACTTC.